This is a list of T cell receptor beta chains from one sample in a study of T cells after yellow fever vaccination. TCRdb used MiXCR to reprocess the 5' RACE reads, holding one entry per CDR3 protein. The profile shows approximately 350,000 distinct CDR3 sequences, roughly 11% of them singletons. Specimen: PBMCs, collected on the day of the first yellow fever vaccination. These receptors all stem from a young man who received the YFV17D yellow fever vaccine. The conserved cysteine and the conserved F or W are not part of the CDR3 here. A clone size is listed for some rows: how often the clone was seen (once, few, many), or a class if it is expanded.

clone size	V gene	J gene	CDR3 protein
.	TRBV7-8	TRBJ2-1	ASSNDRVPLDEQF
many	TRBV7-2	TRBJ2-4	ASSLEGFGLQY
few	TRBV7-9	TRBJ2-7	ASSFDRRSGEQY
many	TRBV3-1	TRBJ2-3	ASRAGGDTQY
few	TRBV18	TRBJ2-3	ASSPLDLTDTQY
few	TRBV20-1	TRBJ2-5	SATWSYQETQY
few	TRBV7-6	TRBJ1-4	ASSLGGGFGEKLF
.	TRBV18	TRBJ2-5	ASSPLAEETQY
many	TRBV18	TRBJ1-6	ASSPRRESSYNSPLH
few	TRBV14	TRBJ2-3	ASSQFDRDTFLTDTQY
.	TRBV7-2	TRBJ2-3	ASSYYSDTQY
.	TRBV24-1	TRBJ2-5	ATSEASGGETQY
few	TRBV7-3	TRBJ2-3	ASSRLIGTDTQY
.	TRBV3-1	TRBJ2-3	ASSHALNTDTQY
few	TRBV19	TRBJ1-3	ASSKTLGSGNTIY
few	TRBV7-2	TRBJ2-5	ASSLAQGSGVETQY
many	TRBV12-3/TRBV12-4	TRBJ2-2	ASGRGVAGELF
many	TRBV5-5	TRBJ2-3	ASSLQATRLASSGTQY
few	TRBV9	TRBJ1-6	ASSPRGGSSYNSPLH
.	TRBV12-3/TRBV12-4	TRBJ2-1	ASSSVDGGAIYNEQF
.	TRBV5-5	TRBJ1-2	ASSLWGGSYT
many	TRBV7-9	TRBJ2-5	ASSPPWPPVGTQY
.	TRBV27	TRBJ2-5	ASSSSGGVGQY
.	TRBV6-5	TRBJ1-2	ASSYSIYGRGGYT
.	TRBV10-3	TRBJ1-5	AISDPDGQPQH
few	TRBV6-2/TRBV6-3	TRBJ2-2	ASSYFGQGFTGELF
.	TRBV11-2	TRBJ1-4	ASSFPPGQGDEKLF
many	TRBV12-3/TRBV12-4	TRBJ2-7	ASTGHGSYEQY
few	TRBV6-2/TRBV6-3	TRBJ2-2	ASSEHSRGPTGELF
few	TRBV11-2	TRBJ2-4	ASSPGDYIQY
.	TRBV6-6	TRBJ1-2	ASTPGGREGYT
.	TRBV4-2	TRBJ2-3	ASSPQWGAGRRYHTDTQY
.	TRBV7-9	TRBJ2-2	ASSDRATGELF
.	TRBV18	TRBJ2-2	ASSRTGGPNTGELF
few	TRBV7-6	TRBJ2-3	ASSLLGGDTSTDTQY
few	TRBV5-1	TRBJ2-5	ASSVGTGEETQY
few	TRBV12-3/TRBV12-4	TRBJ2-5	ASRERTGSETQY
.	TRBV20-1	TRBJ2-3	SRQGATDTQY
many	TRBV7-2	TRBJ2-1	ASSISGGIRPEQF
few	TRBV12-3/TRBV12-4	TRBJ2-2	ASSPGGRAGELF
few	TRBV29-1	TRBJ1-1	SAPKGLGVTEAF
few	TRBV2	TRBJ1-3	ASSGQGAGNTIY
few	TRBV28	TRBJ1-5	ASSPFRGENQPQH
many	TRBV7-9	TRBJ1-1	ASSLEANTEAF
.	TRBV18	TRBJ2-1	ASSPPASGNEQF
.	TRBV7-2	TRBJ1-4	ASSLALGEKLF
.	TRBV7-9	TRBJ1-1	ASSLDPMNTEAF
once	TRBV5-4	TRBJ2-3	ASSLVAGARTDTQY
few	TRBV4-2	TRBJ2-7	ASSQDWGTESYEQY
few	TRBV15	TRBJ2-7	ATSRDRTSSYEQY